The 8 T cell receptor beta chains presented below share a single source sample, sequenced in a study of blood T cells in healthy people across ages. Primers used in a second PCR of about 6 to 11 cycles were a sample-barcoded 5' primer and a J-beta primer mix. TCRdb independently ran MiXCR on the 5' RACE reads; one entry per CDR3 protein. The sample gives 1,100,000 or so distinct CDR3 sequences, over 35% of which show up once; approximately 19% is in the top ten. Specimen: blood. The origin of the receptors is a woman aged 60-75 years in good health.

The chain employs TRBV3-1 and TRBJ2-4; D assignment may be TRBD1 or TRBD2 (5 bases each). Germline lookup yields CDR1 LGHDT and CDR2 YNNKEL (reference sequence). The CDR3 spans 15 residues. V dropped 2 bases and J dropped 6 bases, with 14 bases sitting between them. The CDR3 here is CASSQTRDRGNIQYF. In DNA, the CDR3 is TGTGCCAGCAGCCAAACCCGGGACCGCGGAAACATTCAGTACTTC. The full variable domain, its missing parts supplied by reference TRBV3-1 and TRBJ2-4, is DTAVSQTPKYLVTQMGNDKSIKCEQNLGHDTMYWYKQDSKKFLKIMFSYNNKELIINETVPNRFSPKSPDKAHLNLHINSLELGDSAVYFCASSQTRDRGNIQYFGAGTRLSVL.

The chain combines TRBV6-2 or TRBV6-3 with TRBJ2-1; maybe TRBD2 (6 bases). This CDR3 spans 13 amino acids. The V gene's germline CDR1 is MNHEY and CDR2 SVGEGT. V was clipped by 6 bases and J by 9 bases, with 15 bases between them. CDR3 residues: CASRVGSLGEQFF. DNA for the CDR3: TGTGCCAGCAGAGTCGGGAGTCTGGGTGAGCAGTTCTTC.

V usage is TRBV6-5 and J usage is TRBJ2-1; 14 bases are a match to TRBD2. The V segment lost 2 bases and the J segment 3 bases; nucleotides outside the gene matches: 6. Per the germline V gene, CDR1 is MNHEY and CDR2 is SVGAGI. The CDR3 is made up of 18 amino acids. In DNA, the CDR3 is TGTGCCAGCAGTTACGCTGGGACTAGCGGGAGCCACTACAATGAGCAGTTCTTC. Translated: CASSYAGTSGSHYNEQFF.

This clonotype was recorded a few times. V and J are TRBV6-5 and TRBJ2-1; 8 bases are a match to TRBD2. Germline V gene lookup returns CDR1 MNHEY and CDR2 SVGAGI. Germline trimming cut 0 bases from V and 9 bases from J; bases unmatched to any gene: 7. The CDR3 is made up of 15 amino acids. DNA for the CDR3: TGTGCCAGCAGTTACTCAGGCGGCGGGAGGAGTGAGCAGTTCTTC. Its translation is CASSYSGGGRSEQFF.

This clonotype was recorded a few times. The CDR3: CSVGADGLYEQYF. The CDR3 DNA is TGCAGCGTTGGGGCGGACGGCTTATACGAGCAGTACTTC. V is TRBV29-1 and J is TRBJ2-7, with D unclear. V dropped 4 bases and J dropped 4 bases, with 14 bases sitting between them. Germline CDR1 is SQVTM and CDR2 is ANQGSEA. This CDR3 has 13 residues.

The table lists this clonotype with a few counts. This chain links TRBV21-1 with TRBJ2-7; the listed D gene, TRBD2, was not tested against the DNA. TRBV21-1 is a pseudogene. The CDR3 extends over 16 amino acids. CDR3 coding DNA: TGTGCCAGCAGCGAGCGCCCGGGACTAGCTCCTGACGAGCAGTACTTC. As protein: CASSERPGLAPDEQYF.

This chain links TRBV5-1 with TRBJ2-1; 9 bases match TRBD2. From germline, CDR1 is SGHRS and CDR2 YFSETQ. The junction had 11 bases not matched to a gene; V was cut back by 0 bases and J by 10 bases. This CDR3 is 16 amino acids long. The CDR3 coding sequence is TGCGCCAGCAGCTTGGCCATGGGACTAGCCACCTCGGAGCAGTTCTTC. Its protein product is CASSLAMGLATSEQFF.

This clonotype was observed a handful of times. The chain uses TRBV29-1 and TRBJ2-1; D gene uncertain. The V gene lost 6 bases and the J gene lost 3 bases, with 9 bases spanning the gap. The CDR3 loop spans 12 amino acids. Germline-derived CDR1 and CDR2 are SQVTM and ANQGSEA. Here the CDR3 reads CSVPTHYNEQFF. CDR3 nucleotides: TGCAGCGTCCCGACCCACTACAATGAGCAGTTCTTC.